The 9 T cell receptor beta chains presented below share a single source sample, sequenced in a study of T cells after somatic rescue of genetic block. The assay was immunoSEQ multiplex PCR, and TCRdb's table has in-frame clones only and misses some. The top ten clones hold roughly 1.4% of a sample with over 95,000 clones, about nine tenths of them seen once. Sequenced material: peripheral blood mononuclear cells (PBMCs). The receptors derive from a woman aged 18 to 35.

The chain couples TRBV11-2 to TRBJ1-5; D not resolved. Germline V lookup: CDR1 SGHAT, CDR2 FQNNGV. This CDR3 has 14 amino acids. Between the trimmed V and J ends, which lost 0 bases and 3 bases, there was a span of 6 bases. This CDR3 reads CASSLDRINQPQHF. Written as DNA, the CDR3 is TGTGCCAGCAGCTTAGATCGCATCAATCAGCCCCAGCATTTT.

The V call is TRBV11-3, the J call TRBJ1-1, with D hard to call. The CDR3 is 12 amino acids. Germline assignment: CDR1 SGHNT and CDR2 YENEEA. Deletions cut 6 bases from V and 1 base from J, with 6 bases between. This CDR3 reads CASRPTNTEAFF. The DNA for the CDR3 is TGTGCCAGCAGGCCCACGAACACTGAAGCTTTCTTT.

The chain employs TRBV6-1 and TRBJ1-2, with D uncertain. The CDR3 has 13 amino acids. The V end lost 7 bases, the J end lost 4 bases, and 13 bases lay between the germline ends. Germline lookup yields CDR1 MNHNS and CDR2 SASEGT. The CDR3 DNA is TGTGCCAGCACCCCGGCGGGCTTCTATGGCTACACCTTC. This codes for CASTPAGFYGYTF.

This clone was detected only a few times. J is TRBJ1-3 and V is TRBV9, with D uncertain. Trimming stripped 0 bases from V and 4 bases from J, with 14 bases between. The CDR3 covers 16 residues. Germline V gene lookup returns CDR1 SGDLS and CDR2 YYNGEE. The CDR3 nucleotides read TGTGCCAGCAGCGTAGAGGGTGCGGGGTCCGGAAACACCATATATTTT. It is translated as CASSVEGAGSGNTIYF.

V gene TRBV7-3 combines with J gene TRBJ1-2; D gene ambiguous. The CDR3 extends over 14 amino acids. V was shortened by 3 bases and J by 1 base, with 9 bases between the two germline ends. Germline CDR1 is SGHTA and CDR2 is FQGTGA. Here the CDR3 reads CASSLGGSNYGYTF. CDR3 nucleotides: TGTGCCAGCAGCTTGGGAGGAAGTAACTATGGCTACACCTTC.

This chain joins TRBV19 and TRBJ2-3; D is unresolved. V was pared by 4 bases and J by 4 bases, with 9 bases between. The germline V gene encodes CDR1 LNHDA and CDR2 SQIVND (reference sequence). The CDR3 has 13 amino acids. The CDR3 spells CASSTVGADTQYF. The CDR3 DNA is TGTGCCAGTAGTACCGTAGGTGCAGATACGCAGTATTTT.

The chain links TRBV7-2 to TRBJ2-1, with D perhaps being TRBD1 or TRBD2 (6 bases each). The CDR3 is 13 amino acids. Germline lookup yields CDR1 SGHTA and CDR2 FQGNSA. V lost 6 bases and J 8 bases, leaving 14 bases between the germline ends. CDR3 sequence: CASRWGASDEQFF. In nucleotides, the CDR3 is TGTGCCAGCAGATGGGGGGCGTCGGATGAGCAGTTCTTC.

The gene calls are TRBV9 and TRBJ1-3, with D possibly being TRBD1 (5 bases). V shed 3 bases and J shed 0 bases, with 10 bases lying between them. The V gene's germline CDR1 is SGDLS and CDR2 YYNGEE. This CDR3 region has 15 residues. The CDR3 protein is CASSGGRDSGNTIYF. CDR3 bases: TGTGCCAGCAGCGGGGGACGGGACTCTGGAAACACCATATATTTT.

Here the CDR3 reads CASSKATGNTIYF. The CDR3 DNA reads as TGTGCCAGCAGTAAGGCGACTGGAAACACCATATATTTT. The rearrangement uses TRBV21-1 and TRBJ1-3. TRBV21-1 is marked as a pseudogene. The CDR3 is 13 residues long.